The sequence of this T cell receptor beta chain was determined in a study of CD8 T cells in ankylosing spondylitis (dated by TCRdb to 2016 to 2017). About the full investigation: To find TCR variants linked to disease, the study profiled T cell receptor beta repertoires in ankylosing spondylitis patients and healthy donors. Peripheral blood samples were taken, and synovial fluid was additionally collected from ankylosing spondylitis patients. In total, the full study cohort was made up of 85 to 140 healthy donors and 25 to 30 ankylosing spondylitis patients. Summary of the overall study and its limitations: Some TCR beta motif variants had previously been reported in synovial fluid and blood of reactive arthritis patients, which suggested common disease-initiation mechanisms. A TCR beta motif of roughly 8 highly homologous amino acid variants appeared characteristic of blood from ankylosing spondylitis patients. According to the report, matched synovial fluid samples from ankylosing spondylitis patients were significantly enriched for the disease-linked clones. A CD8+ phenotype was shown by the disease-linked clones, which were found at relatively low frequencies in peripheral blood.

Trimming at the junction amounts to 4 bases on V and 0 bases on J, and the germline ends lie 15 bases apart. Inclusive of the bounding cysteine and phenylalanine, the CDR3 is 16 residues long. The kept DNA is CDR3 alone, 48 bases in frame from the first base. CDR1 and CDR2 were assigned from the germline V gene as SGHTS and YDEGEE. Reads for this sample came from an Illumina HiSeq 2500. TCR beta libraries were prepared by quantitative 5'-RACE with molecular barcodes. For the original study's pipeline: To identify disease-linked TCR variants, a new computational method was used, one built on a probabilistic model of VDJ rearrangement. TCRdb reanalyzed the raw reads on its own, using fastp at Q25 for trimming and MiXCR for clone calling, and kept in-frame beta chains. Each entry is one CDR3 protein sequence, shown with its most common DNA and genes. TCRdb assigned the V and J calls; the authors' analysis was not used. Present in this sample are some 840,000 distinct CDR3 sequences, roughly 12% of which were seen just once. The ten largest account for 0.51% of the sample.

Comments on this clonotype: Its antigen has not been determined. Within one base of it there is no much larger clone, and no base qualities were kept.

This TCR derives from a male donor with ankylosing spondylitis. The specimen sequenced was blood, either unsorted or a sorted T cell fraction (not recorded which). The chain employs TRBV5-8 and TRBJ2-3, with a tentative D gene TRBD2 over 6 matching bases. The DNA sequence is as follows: TGTGCCAGCAGCGGCGGGATGTATCCTAGCACAGATACGCAGTATTTT. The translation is CASSGGMYPSTDTQYF.